The 20 T cell receptor beta chains below were found in one sample sequenced in a study of beta chain features in type 1 diabetes. Regarding the study as a whole: People with Type 1 diabetes carried modestly yet significantly shorter TCRB CDR3s in all four CD4+ subsets.

For these TCRs, the target antigens are not known. Expressed TCRB transcripts were sequenced, since all the RNA that had been isolated was reverse transcribed. The method was immunoSEQ multiplex PCR; TCRdb's version includes in-frame clones alone and lacks a portion of them. Here the sample spans around 280,000 clones, approximately 15% being singletons. Sequencing input: naive CD4+ T cells from blood. The origin of the receptors is a man younger than 35 with type 1 diabetes.

This sequence joins TRBV30 and TRBJ1-6, with 7 bases fitting TRBD1. The trim removed 4 bases at V and 5 bases at J, leaving 8 bases unmatched. Per the germline V gene, CDR1 is GTSNPN and CDR2 is SVGIG (reference sequence). The CDR3 consists of 15 residues. CDR3 amino acids: CAWNRGLDDNSPLHF. The CDR3 DNA follows: TGTGCCTGGAATAGGGGGCTGGACGATAATTCACCCCTCCACTTT.

This clone has just one count. The CDR3 DNA follows: TGTGCCAGCAGCTTGCCGGCAGGGGTCATAGATACGCAGTATTTT. Its translation: CASSLPAGVIDTQYF. This chain joins TRBV5-6 and TRBJ2-3; D may be TRBD1 (6 bases). Germline values: CDR1 SGHDT, CDR2 YYEEEE. V gave up 1 base and J gave up 5 bases, with 14 bases separating them. The CDR3 sequence is 15 residues long.

The rearrangement joins TRBV5-1 to TRBJ2-2; a weak D match, TRBD2 (5 bases). Germline CDR1 and CDR2: SGHRS and YFSETQ. The CDR3 spans 14 residues. Trimming took off 4 bases at V and 3 bases at J, with 10 bases between the two ends. CDR3 amino acids: CASSSTSYTGELFF. The DNA of the CDR3 is TGCGCCAGCAGCAGTACTAGTTACACCGGGGAGCTGTTTTTT.

This clone has a handful of counts. The V call is TRBV30, the J call TRBJ2-7; possibly TRBD1 for D (5 bases). CDR3 length: 13 amino acids. The germline V and J ends were trimmed by 2 bases and 0 bases, with 8 bases remaining between them. Per germline, CDR1 GTSNPN and CDR2 SVGIG (reference sequence). The CDR3 loop is CAWSKDNSYEQYF. The CDR3 nucleotides are TGTGCCTGGAGTAAGGACAACTCCTACGAGCAGTACTTC.

Of note for this clone: Other DNA sequences in the sample encode the same CDR3. This chain joins TRBV7-2 and TRBJ2-5; a weak D match, TRBD1 (5 bases). The CDR3 extends over 14 amino acids. Germline assignment: CDR1 SGHTA and CDR2 FQGNSA. Trimming left V 3 bases short and J 5 bases short, with 13 bases between. DNA of the CDR3: TGTGCCAGCAGCTTGCAGGGCTCGGGTGAGACCCAGTACTTC. Translation gives CASSLQGSGETQYF.

The V gene is TRBV25-1, the J gene TRBJ2-3; 10 bases match TRBD1. V trimming: 7 bases; J trimming: 4 bases; junction bases outside the gene matches: 14. The germline gives CDR1 MGHDK, CDR2 SYGVNS. This CDR3 region has 17 residues. CDR3 sequence (DNA): TGTGCCAGCACCATGCCTTGGACAGGGGGAGTAGCAGATACGCAGTATTTT. Amino acids: CASTMPWTGGVADTQYF.

The chain is built from TRBV6-6 and TRBJ2-1, with D perhaps matching TRBD2 (5 bases). The V gene's germline CDR1 is MNHNY and CDR2 SVGAGI (reference sequence). V was clipped by 5 bases and J by 9 bases, with 11 bases between them. The CDR3 spans 12 residues. As DNA, the CDR3 is TGTGCCAGCAGTCAAAGACTAAGTGAGCAGTTCTTC. This sequence encodes CASSQRLSEQFF.

This clone has more than one count but fewer than ten. The gene calls are TRBV28 and TRBJ1-2, with 10 bases matching TRBD1. The CDR3 contains 15 residues. Trimming took 2 bases from V and 7 from J; bases not matched to a gene: 7. The germline V gene encodes CDR1 MDHEN and CDR2 SYDVKM. DNA for the CDR3: TGTGCCAGCAGTTTACGGGACAGGGGCTTAACTGGCTACACCTTC. It encodes CASSLRDRGLTGYTF.

In this sample, this clone turned up a few times. The genes are TRBV19 and TRBJ2-3; D may be TRBD2 (6 bases). Germline lookup yields CDR1 LNHDA and CDR2 SQIVND (reference sequence). V dropped 5 bases and J dropped 5 bases, with 17 bases sitting between them. The CDR3 spans 15 residues. The CDR3 sequence is CASSYRETGGDTQYF. CDR3 DNA: TGTGCCAGTAGTTACCGGGAGACCGGTGGAGATACGCAGTATTTT.

CDR3 bases: TGTGCCTGGAGTGTACAGTGGCGGGGTGGGGAGACCCAGTACTTC. Protein sequence: CAWSVQWRGGETQYF. The chain joins TRBV30 to TRBJ2-5; weak D call: TRBD2 (6 bases). This CDR3 spans 15 amino acids. CDR1 is GTSNPN and CDR2 is SVGIG in the germline V gene (reference sequence). V lost 0 bases, J lost 5 bases, and 16 bases lay in between. Together with reference TRBV30 and TRBJ2-5, the CDR3 gives the full variable domain: SQTIHQWPATLVQPVGSPLSLECTVEGTSNPNLYWYRQAAGRGLQLLFYSVGIGQISSEVPQNLSASRPQDRQFILSSKKLLLSDSGFYLCAWSVQWRGGETQYFGPGTRLLVL.

J is TRBJ2-7 and V is TRBV30, with 9 bases lining up with TRBD1. The trim removed 3 bases at V and 3 bases at J, leaving 3 bases unmatched. CDR3 length: 13 amino acids. The germline V gene encodes CDR1 GTSNPN and CDR2 SVGIG (reference sequence). CDR3: CAWRQGAGYEQYF. For the CDR3, the DNA is TGTGCCTGGAGACAGGGGGCTGGCTACGAGCAGTACTTC.

The chain is built from TRBV18 and TRBJ2-5; 8 bases map to TRBD1. The CDR3 covers 14 residues. V trimming: 3 bases; J trimming: 5 bases; junction bases outside the gene matches: 5. The germline V gene encodes CDR1 KGHSH and CDR2 LQKENI. The chain's CDR3 is CASSPLTGVETQYF. CDR3 nucleotide sequence: TGTGCCAGCTCACCTCTGACAGGGGTGGAGACCCAGTACTTC.

This clone was found a few times. The chain recombines TRBV4-2 with TRBJ1-5; a weak D match, TRBD1 (6 bases). Trimming removed 2 bases at V and 0 bases at J, with 14 bases between. Germline V gene lookup returns CDR1 LGHNA and CDR2 YNFKEQ. The CDR3 has 17 amino acids. The CDR3 DNA sequence: TGTGCCAGCAGCCAACAACAGGGTTCCGTTAGCAATCAGCCCCAGCATTTT. Its translation is CASSQQQGSVSNQPQHF.

The chain employs TRBV5-4 and TRBJ2-5, with D maybe TRBD1 (5 bases). In germline, CDR1 is SGHNT, CDR2 YYREEE (reference sequence). V was cut by 7 bases and J by 2 bases, with 12 bases left in between. This CDR3 is built from 13 residues. The CDR3 sequence: CASGRELQETQYF. DNA for the CDR3: TGTGCCAGCGGCAGGGAATTACAAGAGACCCAGTACTTC.

This chain uses TRBV2 with TRBJ1-2; 9 bases align to TRBD1. Trimming at V came to 7 bases and at J to 3 bases, leaving 6 bases not matched to a gene. The germline V gene has CDR1 SNHLY and CDR2 FYNNEI. The length of the CDR3 is 14 residues. DNA for the CDR3: TGTGCCAGCACGGGACAGGGAAGGGACTATGGCTACACCTTC. Its translation: CASTGQGRDYGYTF.

J is TRBJ1-2 and V is TRBV6-6; no firm D call. Looked up from germline, CDR1 is MNHNY and CDR2 is SVGAGI (reference sequence). The CDR3 covers 11 residues. The V end lost 5 bases, the J end lost 12 bases, and 13 bases lay between the germline ends. In DNA, the CDR3 is TGTGCCAGCAGTCGTGACGGGGAGAACACCTTC. Protein product: CASSRDGENTF.

The V and J genes are TRBV28 and TRBJ2-7; D might be TRBD1 (5 bases). Germline V gene lookup returns CDR1 MDHEN and CDR2 SYDVKM. The CDR3 sequence is 15 residues long. The V and J ends lost 3 bases and 3 bases respectively, with 15 bases between them. The CDR3 sequence: CASSLFGAADYEQYF. DNA of the CDR3: TGTGCCAGCAGTTTGTTTGGGGCGGCCGACTACGAGCAGTACTTC.

This clone has just a few counts. The rearrangement uses TRBV28 and TRBJ2-7, with 8 bases aligning to TRBD1. Germline values: CDR1 MDHEN, CDR2 SYDVKM. J was trimmed by 1 base and V by 7 bases; bases with no gene match: 12. The CDR3 is 16 amino acids. CDR3 sequence: CASTQPEGTGSYEQYF. CDR3 sequence (DNA): TGTGCCAGCACCCAACCGGAGGGGACAGGATCCTACGAGCAGTACTTC. The full variable domain, rest sourced from reference TRBV28 and TRBJ2-7, is DVKVTQSSRYLVKRTGEKVFLECVQDMDHENMFWYRQDPGLGLRLIYFSYDVKMKEKGDIPEGYSVSREKKERFSLILESASTNQTSMYLCASTQPEGTGSYEQYFGPGTRLTVT.

Comments on this clone: Other nucleotide sequences in the sample specify the same CDR3. The gene calls are TRBV28 and TRBJ2-7, with 7 nucleotides matching TRBD1. CDR3 length: 13 residues. Germline-derived CDR1 and CDR2 are MDHEN and SYDVKM. V was clipped by 6 bases and J by 2 bases; unmatched bases: 4. The CDR3 coding sequence is TGTGCCAGCAGCTCGGGACAGACCTACGAGCAGTACTTC. Translating gives CASSSGQTYEQYF.

The chain recombines TRBV5-6 with TRBJ2-7; D may be TRBD2 (8 bases). This CDR3 is 14 amino acids long. V gave up 4 bases and J gave up 5 bases, with 16 bases separating them. The germline gives CDR1 SGHDT, CDR2 YYEEEE. CDR3 coding DNA: TGTGCCAGCAGCACCCGGGAGGGGGCGAACGAGCAGTACTTC. It codes for CASSTREGANEQYF.